The clone carrying this T cell receptor beta chain was detected once. This specimen comes from a study of control samples from healthy donors and cancer patients. From germline, CDR1 is LNHDA and CDR2 SQIVND (reference sequence). This CDR3 is 14 amino acids long. V was clipped by 3 bases and J by 2 bases, with 7 bases between them. Libraries were prepared by immunoSEQ multiplex PCR; TCRdb keeps only in-frame clonotypes and omits some of them. This table holds 70,000 or so clones, around 82% found once. The sequenced material came from blood. This TCR was sampled from a man in his forties or fifties in good health. V gene TRBV19 combines with J gene TRBJ2-2; D is undetermined. This CDR3 reads CASSIGRNTGELFF. The CDR3 DNA follows: TGTGCCAGTAGTATTGGCCGCAACACCGGGGAGCTGTTTTTT.